This T cell receptor beta chain was documented in a study of cytomegalovirus exposure and HLA in healthy donors. The CDR3 loop spans 15 amino acids. Germline CDR1 reads SEHNR; CDR2 reads FQNEAQ (reference sequence). A remark on this clone: At one end the junction does not follow the germline gene, possibly because of a read error.

PCR used 60 Vbeta primers and 13 Jbeta primers. Here immunoSEQ multiplex PCR was the method, and the copy in TCRdb shows in-frame clones only, minus some. The data show 180,000 or so clones, about 79% seen once. This chain links TRBV7-9 with TRBJ2-2, with 8 bases lining up with TRBD2. Sequenced material: PBMCs. This clonotype was sampled from a man between 45 and 60 years old in good health and CMV-seropositive. The CDR3 here is CSSSLRRGDTGELFF. The DNA of the CDR3 is TGTTCCAGCAGCTTAAGGCGGGGGGACACCGGGGAGCTGTTTTTT.